Presented here are 31 T cell receptor beta chains from one specimen sequenced in a study of CD8 T cells in Susac syndrome. After extraction with the RNeasy kit, 0.5 to 1 ug of the RNA was reverse transcribed using random hexamers. TCRdb independently ran MiXCR on the immunoSEQ multiplex PCR reads; one entry per CDR3 protein. Of over 350,000 distinct CDR3 sequences listed, 85% are singletons. The sequenced sample consisted of CD8+ T cells from PBMCs. These receptors all come from a human donor with multiple sclerosis.

In its sample, this clonotype was seen once. At one boundary the junction diverges from the germline segment, which might be a read error. In DNA form, the CDR3 reads TGTGCCAGCAGCTTGGGACAGCTCCAGCATTTT. Translation: CASSLGQLQHF. The chain has TRBV11-2 and TRBJ1-5; 7 bases align to TRBD1. Germline V lookup: CDR1 SGHAT, CDR2 FQNNGV. The CDR3 runs 11 residues.

This clonotype was seen only once. The chain joins TRBV6-6 to TRBJ1-4; D gene unclear. Germline V gene data show CDR1 as MNHNY and CDR2 as SVGAGI (reference sequence). Trimming cost V 1 base and J 0 bases, with 6 bases left between them. The CDR3 is 15 residues long. The CDR3 DNA reads TGTGCCAGCAGTTACTTCGGCACAACTAATGAAAAACTGTTTTTT. It specifies CASSYFGTTNEKLFF.

The chain carries TRBV2 and TRBJ1-5; 8 bases fit TRBD1. The germline V gene has CDR1 SNHLY and CDR2 FYNNEI. Losses at the gene ends were 2 bases for V and 6 bases for J; bases not matched to a gene: 3. The length of the CDR3 is 14 residues. Written as DNA, the CDR3 is TGTGCCAGCAGTGAATTGCAGGGGGCTCAGCCCCAGCATTTT. Translating it yields CASSELQGAQPQHF.

The rearrangement joins TRBV6-2 or TRBV6-3 to TRBJ2-2; D is perhaps TRBD2 (6 bases). V shed 4 bases and J shed 7 bases, with 19 bases lying between them. The V gene's germline CDR1 is MNHEY and CDR2 SVGEGT. The CDR3 is 16 residues long. The CDR3 region is CASSFGARRVYGELFF. CDR3 nucleotides: TGTGCCAGCAGTTTCGGGGCGCGGAGGGTCTACGGGGAGCTGTTTTTT.

The chain carries TRBV7-8 and TRBJ2-3, with D possibly being TRBD2 (5 bases). CDR1 SGHVS and CDR2 FQNEAQ come from the germline V gene. V lost 6 bases and J 0 bases, leaving 13 bases between the germline ends. This CDR3 has 15 residues. CDR3 DNA sequence: TGTGCCAGCAGGGTAGCGCGGGCTAGCACAGATACGCAGTATTTT. Translation gives CASRVARASTDTQYF.

This sequence joins TRBV27 and TRBJ2-3; 8 bases are shared with TRBD1. Germline V gene sequence: CDR1 MNHEY, CDR2 SMNVEV (reference sequence). The CDR3 has 14 amino acids. Losses at the gene ends were 6 bases for V and 6 bases for J; bases not matched to a gene: 8. Here the CDR3 DNA reads TGTGCCAGCAGGGACAGGGCCCACGCGGATACGCAGTATTTT. This sequence encodes CASRDRAHADTQYF.

J is TRBJ1-1 and V is TRBV5-6; D is ambiguous. Germline CDR1 reads SGHDT; CDR2 reads YYEEEE. Trimming removed 0 bases at V and 2 bases at J, with 11 bases between. CDR3 length: 15 amino acids. The CDR3 here is CASSLVSRQNTEAFF. Here the CDR3 DNA reads TGTGCCAGCAGCTTGGTGAGCAGGCAAAACACTGAAGCTTTCTTT.

The CDR3 coding sequence is TGTGCCAGGAGGACAGGACCAAACAATGAGCAGTTCTTC. Its translation is CARRTGPNNEQFF. The rearrangement uses TRBV2 and TRBJ2-1, with TRBD1 matching over 7 bases. The CDR3 has 13 residues. CDR1 is SNHLY and CDR2 is FYNNEI in the germline V gene. Trimming at V came to 9 bases and at J to 5 bases, leaving 7 bases not matched to a gene.

The CDR3, as DNA: TGCGCCAGCAGCCTCGACCCCGGGGGTGCCACAGATACGCAGTATTTT. It yields the protein CASSLDPGGATDTQYF. The chain carries TRBV5-1 and TRBJ2-3, with TRBD2 as a possible D gene (6 bases). V lost 4 bases, J lost 2 bases, and 17 bases lay in between. Germline V gene data show CDR1 as SGHRS and CDR2 as YFSETQ. There are 16 residues in the CDR3.

Only one count was recorded for this clonotype. The genes are TRBV7-3 and TRBJ2-5; D call uncertain. Germline-derived CDR1 and CDR2 are SGHTA and FQGTGA. This CDR3 is 14 amino acids long. V lost 5 bases and J 5 bases, leaving 15 bases between the germline ends. CDR3 coding DNA: TGTGCCAGCAGCCACAACCCAGCGTCGGAGACCCAGTACTTC. It encodes CASSHNPASETQYF.

This clonotype was observed a few times. V is TRBV7-9 and J is TRBJ2-7; D is undetermined. The CDR3 runs 12 residues. Per germline, CDR1 SEHNR and CDR2 FQNEAQ (reference sequence). The V end lost 2 bases, the J end lost 3 bases, and 5 bases lay between the germline ends. The CDR3 DNA reads TGTGCCAGCAGCTTATCGGTCTACGAGCAGTACTTC. Translation: CASSLSVYEQYF.

The chain carries TRBV6-5 and TRBJ1-2; no firm D call. V lost 2 bases and J 4 bases, leaving 5 bases between the germline ends. Germline V gene lookup returns CDR1 MNHEY and CDR2 SVGAGI. The CDR3 runs to 12 residues. The CDR3 region has the DNA TGTGCCAGCAGTTACGGGCCCTATGGCTACACCTTC. Amino acid sequence: CASSYGPYGYTF.

V gene TRBV30 combines with J gene TRBJ2-7, with D maybe TRBD1 (6 bases). The CDR3 runs 13 residues. In germline, CDR1 is GTSNPN, CDR2 SVGIG (reference sequence). Trimming removed 1 base from V and 7 bases from J, with 14 bases in between. The CDR3 sequence: CAWSGLQGREQYF. The CDR3 DNA is TGTGCCTGGAGTGGCCTACAGGGTCGGGAGCAGTACTTC.

The chain uses TRBV24-1 and TRBJ2-5; 9 bases fit TRBD1. Germline lookup yields CDR1 KGHDR and CDR2 SFDVKD. CDR3 length: 15 amino acids. The V segment lost 4 bases and the J segment 3 bases; nucleotides outside the gene matches: 5. As DNA, the CDR3 is TGTGCCACCAGTGACCCCCGGACAGGGGAAGAGACCCAGTACTTC. Its translation: CATSDPRTGEETQYF.

The V and J genes are TRBV5-1 and TRBJ1-1; D is unclear. The germline V gene encodes CDR1 SGHRS and CDR2 YFSETQ. The CDR3 contains 14 residues. Trimming took 1 base from V and 3 from J, leaving 10 bases between them. The CDR3 loop reads CASSLSPPDTEAFF. The CDR3 region has the DNA TGCGCCAGCAGCTTGTCGCCACCGGACACTGAAGCTTTCTTT.

The chain links TRBV29-1 to TRBJ2-1; 8 bases are a match to TRBD2. There are 14 residues in the CDR3. Germline V lookup: CDR1 SQVTM, CDR2 ANQGSEA. V shed 3 bases, J shed 9 bases, and the junction held 10 bases outside the gene matches. The CDR3 here is CSVDLGLGLVEQFF. CDR3 DNA: TGCAGCGTTGACCTGGGACTAGGTCTTGTTGAGCAGTTCTTC.

This chain joins TRBV27 and TRBJ2-7; D is perhaps TRBD2 (6 bases). The germline V and J ends were trimmed by 2 bases and 4 bases, with 12 bases remaining between them. The CDR3 sequence is 14 residues long. Germline loops: CDR1 MNHEY, CDR2 SMNVEV (reference sequence). The CDR3 region is CASSLSGHQYEQYF. CDR3 bases: TGTGCCAGCAGTTTAAGCGGGCATCAATACGAGCAGTACTTC.

The chain carries TRBV27 and TRBJ1-1; D is unresolved. Germline-derived CDR1 and CDR2 are MNHEY and SMNVEV (reference sequence). V dropped 3 bases and J dropped 2 bases, with 13 bases sitting between them. The CDR3 has 15 residues. The DNA of the CDR3 is TGTGCCAGCAGTTTCCCCCCCCCAGGCAACACTGAAGCTTTCTTT. Its protein is CASSFPPPGNTEAFF.

The chain couples TRBV4-1 to TRBJ1-4; D is ambiguous. The germline CDR1 and CDR2 sequences are MGHRA and YSYEKL. Trimming left V 6 bases short and J 8 bases short, with 10 bases between. There are 12 residues in the CDR3. CDR3 nucleotide sequence: TGCGCCAGCAGTCAAAACTGGGAAAAACTGTTTTTT. Its protein is CASSQNWEKLFF.

V gene TRBV15 combines with J gene TRBJ2-1; 11 bases align to TRBD2. Looked up from germline, CDR1 is LNHNV and CDR2 is YYDKDF (reference sequence). With 0 bases clipped from V and 12 bases from J, the junction kept 7 bases outside the gene matches. CDR3 size: 15 residues. In DNA, the CDR3 is TGTGCCACCAGCAGAGACTCGACTAGCGGGGTGCGGCAGTTCTTC. Translated, it gives CATSRDSTSGVRQFF. The entire variable domain, with the rest obtained from reference TRBV15 and TRBJ2-1, is as follows: DAMVIQNPRYQVTQFGKPVTLSCSQTLNHNVMYWYQQKSSQAPKLLFHYYDKDFNNEADTPDNFQSRRPNTSFCFLDIRSPGLGDTAMYLCATSRDSTSGVRQFFGPGTRLTVL.

In its sample, this clonotype was seen once. An end of the junction does not agree with germline; a read error may underlie this. The V call is TRBV29-1, the J call TRBJ1-2; TRBD1 aligns across 8 bases. Germline CDR1 reads SQVTM; CDR2 reads ANQGSEA. The CDR3 sequence is 13 residues long. The CDR3 sequence is CSVDRGQGYGYTF. CDR3 nucleotide sequence: TGCAGCGTTGACCGTGGACAGGGCTATGGCTACACTTTC.

This clonotype was detected only a few times. The chain carries TRBV2 and TRBJ2-7; D gene unclear. V lost 1 base, J lost 2 bases, and 12 bases lay in between. Germline V gene lookup returns CDR1 SNHLY and CDR2 FYNNEI. The CDR3 contains 15 residues. CDR3 sequence reads: CASSEGNSEAYEQYF. CDR3 nucleotide sequence: TGTGCCAGCAGTGAAGGCAACAGTGAAGCCTACGAGCAGTACTTC.

This sequence joins TRBV2 and TRBJ1-2; D unresolved. Germline CDR1 and CDR2: SNHLY and FYNNEI. V lost 6 bases to trimming and J lost 4 bases, with 15 bases between them. This CDR3 has 14 residues. CDR3 sequence: CASRGPASGYGYTF. The CDR3 nucleotides read TGTGCCAGCAGGGGCCCGGCTTCAGGCTATGGCTACACCTTC.

This chain joins TRBV24-1 and TRBJ2-1, with D unresolved. This CDR3 is built from 11 residues. CDR1 and CDR2 (germline): KGHDR, SFDVKD. With 6 bases removed from V and 8 bases from J, the gap between germline ends came to 7 bases. The CDR3 reads CATSQGHEQFF. The CDR3 DNA is TGTGCCACCAGTCAAGGGCATGAGCAGTTCTTC.

This clonotype was seen just once. The CDR3 nucleotides are TGTGCCAGCAGCTCCAGACAGGGCGAAGCTTTCTTT. Translation gives CASSSRQGEAFF. This chain links TRBV5-5 with TRBJ1-1; 7 bases are a match to TRBD1. The germline V gene encodes CDR1 SGHKS and CDR2 YYEKEE (reference sequence). V shed 3 bases, J shed 8 bases, and the junction held 4 bases outside the gene matches. CDR3 size: 12 residues.

V gene TRBV7-2 combines with J gene TRBJ2-5; 8 nucleotides agree with TRBD2. Germline V lookup: CDR1 SGHTA, CDR2 FQGNSA. Trimming cost V 1 base and J 2 bases; bases outside gene matches: 12. CDR3 length: 18 amino acids. The CDR3 DNA sequence: TGTGCCAGCAGCTTAGATTCGATTAGCGGGGCATCACAAGAGACCCAGTACTTC. It codes for CASSLDSISGASQETQYF.

This chain uses TRBV2 with TRBJ1-2; weak D call: TRBD1 (5 bases). V lost 3 bases to trimming and J lost 4 bases, with 12 bases between them. Germline V lookup: CDR1 SNHLY, CDR2 FYNNEI. This CDR3 spans 14 amino acids. The CDR3, as DNA: TGTGCCAGCAGTGAGGGGGGAGTCGGCTATGGCTACACCTTC. Encoded protein: CASSEGGVGYGYTF.

The rearrangement joins TRBV29-1 to TRBJ1-2; D not resolved. The CDR3 is 12 residues long. Trimming took 3 bases from V and 4 from J, leaving 9 bases between them. Germline V lookup: CDR1 SQVTM, CDR2 ANQGSEA. The CDR3 loop reads CSVERAGYGYTF. CDR3 in DNA: TGCAGCGTTGAGAGGGCGGGCTATGGCTACACCTTC.

V is TRBV5-4 and J is TRBJ1-1; D is unclear. The ends were cut back, 9 bases at V and 6 bases at J, with 21 bases in the middle. The CDR3 has 14 amino acids. CDR1 and CDR2 (germline): SGHNT, YYREEE (reference sequence). The CDR3 DNA reads as TGTGCCACCCAGCCGGCTGGTGTCGGCTCTGAAGCTTTCTTT. Its translation is CATQPAGVGSEAFF. The full variable domain, in which reference TRBV5-4 and TRBJ1-1 provide the parts outside the CDR3, is ETGVTQSPTHLIKTRGQQVTLRCSSQSGHNTVSWYQQALGQGPQFIFQYYREEENGRGNFPPRFSGLQFPNYSSELNVNALELDDSALYLCATQPAGVGSEAFFGQGTRLTVV.

The chain links TRBV19 to TRBJ2-3, with D tentatively TRBD1 (5 bases). In germline, CDR1 is LNHDA, CDR2 SQIVND (reference sequence). V dropped 4 bases and J dropped 4 bases, with 12 bases sitting between them. The length of the CDR3 is 14 residues. The CDR3 bases are TGTGCCAGTAGTACAGACAGTAGGGCAGATACGCAGTATTTT. The encoded protein is CASSTDSRADTQYF.

The V and J genes are TRBV12-5 and TRBJ2-1; perhaps TRBD1 as D (5 bases). The germline CDR1 and CDR2 sequences are LGHNT and FRNRAP. V lost 5 bases to trimming and J lost 4 bases, with 9 bases between them. The CDR3 loop spans 13 amino acids. DNA for the CDR3: TGTGCTAGTGGTACCGCAGGGTACAATGAGCAGTTCTTC. The encoded protein is CASGTAGYNEQFF.